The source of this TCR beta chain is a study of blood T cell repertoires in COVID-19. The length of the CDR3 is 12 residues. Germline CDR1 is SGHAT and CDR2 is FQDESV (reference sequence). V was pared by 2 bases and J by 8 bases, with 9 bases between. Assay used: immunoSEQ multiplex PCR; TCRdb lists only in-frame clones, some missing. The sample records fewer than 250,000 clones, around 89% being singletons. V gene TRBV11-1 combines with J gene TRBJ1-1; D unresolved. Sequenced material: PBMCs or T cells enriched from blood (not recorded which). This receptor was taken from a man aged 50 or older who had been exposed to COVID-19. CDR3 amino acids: CASSLPGREAFF. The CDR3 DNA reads TGTGCCAGCAGCTTACCCGGGAGGGAAGCTTTCTTT.